This T cell receptor beta chain comes out of a study of early T cells in non-severe SARS-CoV-2 infection. Study in general: Chains were unpaired, as sequencing was done on bulk RNA from unsorted whole blood.

Study outcomes and limitations: Matching with VDJdb favored anti-spike CD8 responses (missing private and CD4 specificities).

Individually, cDNA molecules had unique molecular identifiers attached to them. TCRdb re-called the 5' RACE reads through MiXCR, storing one row per CDR3 protein. The data contain some 64,000 distinct CDR3 sequences, about 10% of them singletons. The CDR3 is made up of 14 amino acids. In germline, CDR1 is SEHNR, CDR2 FQNEAQ (reference sequence). V lost 1 base and J 9 bases, leaving 15 bases between the germline ends. This clonotype was picked up many times. What it binds is not known. The receptor was isolated from an adult who was a healthcare worker with PCR-confirmed SARS-CoV-2 infection or an uninfected control (not recorded which). The specimen comprised whole blood, sampled at baseline. This rearrangement joins TRBV7-9 to TRBJ1-1; no definite D call. For the CDR3, the DNA is TGTGCCAGCAGCTTAGTTTCGGCGGACCCTAAAGCTTTCTTT. Protein: CASSLVSADPKAFF.